This T cell receptor (beta chain) was identified in a study of T cell responses to AZD1222 COVID-19 vaccine. With regard to this clone: The target antigen is unknown.

The V gene's germline CDR1 is MNHEY and CDR2 SVGAGI. V lost 7 bases and J lost 2, with 15 bases in between. This CDR3 is 14 amino acids long. Sequencing used immunoSEQ multiplex PCR; TCRdb keeps in-frame clones, though not all of them. The data show around 190,000 clones, with roughly 92% seen just once and approximately 1.7% held by the top ten. Overall study results and limits: Across the whole spike, CD4 TCRs peaked at regions 160-218 and 743-854. Most donors were white British, females outnumbered males, and clonal diversity was possibly underestimated.

The V and J genes are TRBV6-5 and TRBJ2-7; D could derive from TRBD1 or TRBD2 (7 bases each). This sequence was found in an adult who received the AZD1222 COVID-19 vaccine. The input for sequencing was peripheral blood, taken 28 days after the second AZD1222 dose. CDR3 sequence: CASIETGRAYEQYF. CDR3 DNA sequence: TGTGCCAGCATCGAGACAGGGAGGGCCTACGAGCAGTACTTC.